Listed here are 20 T cell receptor beta chains from one sample, sequenced in a study of T cell repertoires in cytomegalovirus infection. TCRdb called the reads again in MiXCR, with one record for every CDR3 protein. The sample gives approximately 240,000 distinct CDR3 sequences, 9% to 15% of which show up once; 1.5% to 2% is in the top ten. Sequenced: PBMCs. All receptors derive from a human donor in good health (CMV status not recorded). Some clones in this sample may be carry-over from other donors' samples.

This chain connects TRBV24-1 to TRBJ2-2; no definite D call. Trimming pared 3 bases from V and 9 bases from J, leaving 10 bases between. Germline V gene lookup returns CDR1 KGHDR and CDR2 SFDVKD. The CDR3 covers 13 residues. CDR3 DNA: TGTGCCACCAGTGATAGCTATGCGAGGGAGCTGTTTTTT. Protein sequence: CATSDSYARELFF.

At least ten counts were recorded for this clonotype. This rearrangement joins TRBV7-2 to TRBJ1-2, with TRBD1 matching 8 bases. The J segment lost 1 base and the V segment lost 4 bases, leaving 5 bases of the junction unmatched. Per the germline V gene, CDR1 is SGHTA and CDR2 is FQGNSA. The CDR3 is 15 amino acids. CDR3 nucleotide sequence: TGTGCCAGCAGCTACGGGACAGGCAGTAACTATGGCTACACCTTC. Its protein is CASSYGTGSNYGYTF.

This clonotype has a count of ten or more. This CDR3 is CASSRDRVYGYTF. Here the CDR3 DNA reads TGTGCCAGCAGCCGTGACAGGGTGTATGGCTACACCTTC. The chain links TRBV7-2 to TRBJ1-2; 7 positions agree with TRBD1. The germline V gene has CDR1 SGHTA and CDR2 FQGNSA. V gave up 5 bases and J gave up 5 bases; unmatched junction bases: 5. CDR3 length equals 13 residues.

This rearrangement joins TRBV15 to TRBJ2-7; 10 nucleotides agree with TRBD2. Trimming cost V 0 bases and J 2 bases; bases outside gene matches: 1. This CDR3 region has 15 residues. Germline V gene lookup returns CDR1 LNHNV and CDR2 YYDKDF (reference sequence). The CDR3 region is CATSRESGRAYEQYF. Written as DNA, the CDR3 is TGTGCCACCAGCAGAGAAAGCGGGAGGGCCTACGAGCAGTACTTC.

Many counts were recorded for this clonotype. The chain combines TRBV7-2 with TRBJ1-5; D is perhaps TRBD1 (5 bases). The CDR3 is 15 residues long. CDR1 SGHTA and CDR2 FQGNSA come from the germline V gene. Trimming pared 6 bases from V and 5 bases from J, leaving 17 bases between. The CDR3 sequence is CASRPNGAGYQPQHF. The CDR3 DNA reads as TGTGCCAGCAGACCTAATGGGGCCGGGTATCAGCCCCAGCATTTT. Drawing the rest from reference TRBV7-2 and TRBJ1-5, the complete variable domain is GAGVSQSPSNKVTEKGKDVELRCDPISGHTALYWYRQSLGQGLEFLIYFQGNSAPDKSGLPSDRFSAERTGGSVSTLTIQRTQQEDSAVYLCASRPNGAGYQPQHFGDGTRLSIL.

V and J are TRBV29-1 and TRBJ1-1, with 10 nucleotides matching TRBD1. The CDR3 has 11 residues. V lost 5 bases to trimming and J lost 8 bases; unmatched junction nucleotides: 2. The germline V gene encodes CDR1 SQVTM and CDR2 ANQGSEA. CDR3 in amino acids: CSVRQGAEAFF. CDR3 DNA: TGCAGCGTTCGACAGGGGGCAGAAGCTTTCTTT. The full variable domain, rest sourced from reference TRBV29-1 and TRBJ1-1, is SAVISQKPSRDICQRGTSLTIQCQVDSQVTMMFWYRQQPGQSLTLIATANQGSEATYESGFVIDKFPISRPNLTFSTLTVSNMSPEDSSIYLCSVRQGAEAFFGQGTRLTVV.

The chain combines TRBV28 with TRBJ2-5, with TRBD2 matching 13 bases. The J segment lost 2 bases and the V segment lost 7 bases, leaving 10 bases of the junction unmatched. CDR3 length: 17 amino acids. Germline CDR1 and CDR2: MDHEN and SYDVKM. The CDR3: CASNGPGLAGKQETQYF. The CDR3 DNA reads TGTGCCAGCAATGGACCGGGACTAGCGGGGAAGCAAGAGACCCAGTACTTC.

This clonotype showed up just once. The genes are TRBV29-1 and TRBJ1-1; 8 bases line up with TRBD1. This CDR3 region has 12 residues. V trimming: 2 bases; J trimming: 7 bases; junction bases outside the gene matches: 3. CDR1 SQVTM and CDR2 ANQGSEA come from the germline V gene. CDR3 protein: CSVEIGQGEAFF. The CDR3 DNA is TGCAGCGTTGAAATAGGACAGGGTGAAGCTTTCTTT.

CDR3 nucleotide sequence: TGTGCCAGCTCACCACGCCCCGGGACAGGGGGTGAGACCCAGTACTTC. Amino acid sequence: CASSPRPGTGGETQYF. The chain uses TRBV18 and TRBJ2-5, with 11 nucleotides matching TRBD1. This CDR3 comprises 16 residues. Germline-derived CDR1 and CDR2 are KGHSH and LQKENI. Losses at the gene ends were 1 base for V and 5 bases for J; bases not matched to a gene: 6.

This clonotype was seen repeatedly, ten times or more. The chain joins TRBV6-5 to TRBJ2-3; D unclear. Germline loops: CDR1 MNHEY, CDR2 SVGAGI. With 1 base removed from V and 0 bases from J, the gap between germline ends came to 5 bases. The CDR3 loop spans 14 amino acids. The CDR3 DNA follows: TGTGCCAGCAGTTACTTTGCTAGCACAGATACGCAGTATTTT. Its protein product is CASSYFASTDTQYF.

The CDR3 nucleotides are TGCAGCGTTGAGGGGACCGCTCGTACTGGCTACACCTTC. Encoded protein: CSVEGTARTGYTF. J is TRBJ1-2 and V is TRBV29-1; perhaps TRBD1 as D (5 bases). The CDR3 totals 13 residues. Germline V CDR1 and CDR2: SQVTM, ANQGSEA. V was trimmed by 3 bases and J by 7 bases, leaving 15 bases between them.

This clonotype came up many times. This chain uses TRBV7-2 with TRBJ2-2; 8 nucleotides agree with TRBD2. Germline CDR1 reads SGHTA; CDR2 reads FQGNSA. The V gene end was trimmed by 4 bases and the J gene end by 5 bases; junction bases not matched to a gene: 15. This CDR3 is built from 18 residues. The CDR3 DNA reads TGTGCCAGCAGCTCGGGGGGGGTGTCACCCAGGCGGACCGGGGAGCTGTTTTTT. It encodes CASSSGGVSPRRTGELFF.

This clonotype was counted a few times. The rearrangement uses TRBV28 and TRBJ1-2, with TRBD1 identical over 7 bases. CDR1 and CDR2 (germline): MDHEN, SYDVKM. After removal of 7 bases from V and 4 bases from J, the junction contained 9 bases not matched to a gene. The CDR3 consists of 14 residues. CDR3 sequence reads: CASTERGRGYGYTF. CDR3 DNA sequence: TGTGCCAGCACCGAAAGGGGGCGCGGCTATGGCTACACCTTC.

This clonotype was counted many times. V usage is TRBV7-9 and J usage is TRBJ1-6, with TRBD1 matching 7 bases. Germline V CDR1 and CDR2: SEHNR, FQNEAQ (reference sequence). The CDR3 is 14 amino acids. Trimming at V came to 5 bases and at J to 10 bases, leaving 8 bases not matched to a gene. The CDR3 DNA reads TGTGCCAGCAGCATCGGACAGGAGGGATCACCCCTCCACTTT. Protein product: CASSIGQEGSPLHF.

Written as DNA, the CDR3 is TGCGCCAGCAGTGAGTCGGTTAGCGGACCGTTCTACGAGCAGTACTTC. Protein product: CASSESVSGPFYEQYF. The chain uses TRBV10-2 and TRBJ2-7; perhaps TRBD2 as D (6 bases). The CDR3 extends over 16 amino acids. The V and J ends lost 0 bases and 3 bases respectively, with 15 bases between them. Germline loops: CDR1 WSHSY, CDR2 SAAADI.

The chain recombines TRBV19 with TRBJ2-5; tentatively, D is TRBD1 (5 bases). V lost 3 bases to trimming and J lost 7 bases, with 18 bases between them. The CDR3 runs 15 residues. CDR1 and CDR2 (germline): LNHDA, SQIVND (reference sequence). The CDR3 region is CASSMGRSSIGTQYF. In nucleotides, the CDR3 is TGTGCCAGTAGTATGGGGCGGTCATCTATTGGGACCCAGTACTTC.

This clonotype occurred many times. The chain links TRBV6-2 or TRBV6-3 to TRBJ2-5, with unresolved D. The CDR3 runs 14 residues. Trimming took 2 bases from V and 0 from J, leaving 7 bases between them. Germline V CDR1 and CDR2: MNHEY, SVGEGT. CDR3 bases: TGTGCCAGCAGTTACACCGAACACCAAGAGACCCAGTACTTC. It codes for CASSYTEHQETQYF.

This clonotype has at least ten counts. The chain has TRBV7-2 and TRBJ2-2; D may be TRBD2 (5 bases). CDR3 length: 13 residues. CDR1 is SGHTA and CDR2 is FQGNSA in the germline V gene. V was clipped by 6 bases and J by 4 bases, with 9 bases between them. DNA of the CDR3: TGTGCCAGCAGTTTGGACTTCACCGGGGAGCTGTTTTTT. It is translated as CASSLDFTGELFF.

This clonotype was recorded many times. The chain couples TRBV29-1 to TRBJ2-7, with TRBD1 matching over 7 bases. The V and J ends lost 5 bases and 7 bases, in that order; junction bases with no gene match: 17. This CDR3 has 15 residues. In germline, CDR1 is SQVTM, CDR2 ANQGSEA. The CDR3 sequence is CSVTRGDRAQGEQYF. The CDR3 DNA follows: TGCAGCGTTACCCGAGGAGACAGGGCCCAAGGGGAGCAGTACTTC.

This clonotype was detected many times. The chain carries TRBV28 and TRBJ2-3, with TRBD2 matching over 8 bases. This CDR3 region has 15 residues. With 8 bases clipped from V and 1 base from J, the junction kept 8 bases outside the gene matches. Germline V gene lookup returns CDR1 MDHEN and CDR2 SYDVKM. CDR3 residues: CASLGTGGRTDTQYF. The CDR3, as DNA: TGTGCCAGCCTAGGAACGGGAGGGCGCACAGATACGCAGTATTTT.